Presented here are 10 T cell receptor beta chains from one specimen sequenced in a study of shared clonotypes between healthy human individuals. Naive CD8 cells lacked CD45RO and underwent positive selection for CCR7, leaving out terminally differentiated effector memory CD45RA+ cells. Some clones are missing from TCRdb's copy, which holds only in-frame ones; the method was immunoSEQ multiplex PCR. The sample shows 550,000 to 750,000 clones, 92% of them seen only once. Sequenced input: naive CD8+ T cells sorted from blood. The receptors shown here come from a man in his thirties or forties in good health.

This chain uses TRBV28 with TRBJ2-1, with 11 bases identical to TRBD2. This CDR3 contains 16 residues. V trimming: 8 bases; J trimming: 7 bases; junction bases outside the gene matches: 13. The germline V gene encodes CDR1 MDHEN and CDR2 SYDVKM. The CDR3 region is CASETRGLAEGNEQFF. CDR3 coding DNA: TGTGCCAGCGAGACGAGGGGACTAGCGGAGGGGAATGAGCAGTTCTTC.

The gene calls are TRBV7-9 and TRBJ2-2, with no clear D. Germline-derived CDR1 and CDR2 are SEHNR and FQNEAQ (reference sequence). Trimming took 5 bases from V and 0 from J, leaving 13 bases between them. The CDR3 consists of 16 residues. Here the CDR3 reads CASSPDRRTNTGELFF. In DNA form, the CDR3 reads TGTGCCAGCAGCCCGGACCGAAGAACGAACACCGGGGAGCTGTTTTTT.

The chain joins TRBV30 to TRBJ2-1; TRBD2 agrees at 8 bases. The CDR3 is 16 residues long. V lost 3 bases to trimming and J lost 7 bases; unmatched junction nucleotides: 14. The germline gives CDR1 GTSNPN, CDR2 SVGIG (reference sequence). The CDR3 spells CAWSSLREVWRNEQFF. The CDR3 bases are TGTGCCTGGAGCAGCTTGCGGGAGGTTTGGAGGAATGAGCAGTTCTTC.

V is TRBV27 and J is TRBJ2-7; the match to TRBD2 covers 12 bases. Germline lookup yields CDR1 MNHEY and CDR2 SMNVEV (reference sequence). Unmatched junction bases numbered 4, after V lost 3 bases and J lost 4 bases. The CDR3 extends over 15 amino acids. The chain's CDR3 is CASSLTSGSGYEQYF. CDR3 DNA: TGTGCCAGCAGTTTGACTAGCGGGAGTGGATACGAGCAGTACTTC.

This clone was observed once. The chain employs TRBV7-5 and TRBJ2-7; the D call TRBD2 from the table was never checked on the DNA. TRBV7-5 is annotated as a pseudogene. This CDR3 is 16 amino acids long. This chain's CDR3 is CVRSPRLAGALHEQYF. The CDR3 nucleotides read TGTGTCAGAAGCCCTAGGCTAGCGGGAGCCCTTCACGAGCAGTACTTC.

The chain links TRBV5-8 to TRBJ2-1, with a possible D match to TRBD1 (6 bases). V was shortened by 4 bases and J by 3 bases, with 14 bases between the two germline ends. This CDR3 has 15 residues. Per germline, CDR1 SGHTS and CDR2 YDEGEE. The CDR3 bases are TGTGCCAGCAGCCTACTCCGGGACAACTACAATGAGCAGTTCTTC. Protein: CASSLLRDNYNEQFF. Variable domain in full (rest from reference TRBV5-8 and TRBJ2-1): EAGVTQSPTHLIKTRGQQATLRCSPISGHTSVYWYQQALGLGLQFLLWYDEGEERNRGNFPPRFSGRQFPNYSSELNVNALELEDSALYLCASSLLRDNYNEQFFGPGTRLTVL.

The V gene is TRBV7-3, the J gene TRBJ2-2; 10 bases match TRBD1. Germline CDR1 SGHTA, CDR2 FQGTGA. This CDR3 contains 17 residues. V shed 5 bases, J shed 6 bases, and the junction held 12 bases outside the gene matches. The CDR3, as DNA: TGTGCCAGCAGCCATGAACCGGGACAGGGGTTAGCCGGGGAGCTGTTTTTT. This translates into CASSHEPGQGLAGELFF. The full variable domain, in which reference TRBV7-3 and TRBJ2-2 provide the parts outside the CDR3, is GAGVSQTPSNKVTEKGKYVELRCDPISGHTALYWYRQSLGQGPEFLIYFQGTGAADDSGLPNDRFFAVRPEGSVSTLKIQRTERGDSAVYLCASSHEPGQGLAGELFFGEGSRLTVL.

The chain carries TRBV9 and TRBJ2-2; the D is unclear. V was trimmed by 3 bases and J by 6 bases, leaving 15 bases between them. CDR1 is SGDLS, CDR2 YYNGEE, per germline. This CDR3 contains 15 residues. In nucleotides, the CDR3 is TGTGCCAGCAGCGGAGAGGATCCCACCCCCGGGGAGCTGTTTTTT. It yields the protein CASSGEDPTPGELFF.

J is TRBJ2-1 and V is TRBV4-3, with D uncertain. Trimming pared 0 bases from V and 0 bases from J, leaving 6 bases between. The CDR3 runs 15 residues. Germline V gene sequence: CDR1 LGHNA, CDR2 YSLEER. The CDR3 nucleotides read TGCGCCAGCAGCCAAGATTACAGCTCCTACAATGAGCAGTTCTTC. This gives the protein CASSQDYSSYNEQFF.

To note about this clone: A read error may produce the germline difference seen at one junction end. The chain is built from TRBV7-9 and TRBJ2-1; D is unclear. CDR3 length equals 11 residues. Germline V gene data show CDR1 as SEHNR and CDR2 as FQNEAQ (reference sequence). CDR3 nucleotide sequence: TGTGCCAGTAGCTTGGCGCCTGAGCAGTTCTTC. Translating gives CASSLAPEQFF.